The clone carrying this T cell receptor delta chain ranks as medium-sized. Its antigen remains unidentified. This entry comes from a study of delta chains in infants with herpesvirus infections. General study results and limits: Only the first time point after infection showed the public clonotype.

Reverse transcription of PBMC RNA used primers specific for the gamma and delta chains. TCRdb called clones anew from the RT-PCR reads with CATT. In the table there are under 950 delta-chain clones, 35% of which are singletons. The V segment lost 0 bases and the J segment 4 bases; nucleotides outside the gene matches: 1. The CDR3 has 13 amino acids. Germline values: CDR1 GEAIGNYY, CDR2 EKD. V gene TRDV2 combines with J gene TRDJ1, with TRDD3 matching 7 bases. Sequencing was performed on peripheral blood, taken at time point 1 of longitudinal follow-up. The clonotype originates from a human donor who was a Ugandan infant, either HIV-exposed or HIV-unexposed (not recorded which). The CDR3 DNA sequence: TGTGCCTGTGACACCTGGGGATACGATAAACTCATCTTT. Translated, it gives CACDTWGYDKLIF.